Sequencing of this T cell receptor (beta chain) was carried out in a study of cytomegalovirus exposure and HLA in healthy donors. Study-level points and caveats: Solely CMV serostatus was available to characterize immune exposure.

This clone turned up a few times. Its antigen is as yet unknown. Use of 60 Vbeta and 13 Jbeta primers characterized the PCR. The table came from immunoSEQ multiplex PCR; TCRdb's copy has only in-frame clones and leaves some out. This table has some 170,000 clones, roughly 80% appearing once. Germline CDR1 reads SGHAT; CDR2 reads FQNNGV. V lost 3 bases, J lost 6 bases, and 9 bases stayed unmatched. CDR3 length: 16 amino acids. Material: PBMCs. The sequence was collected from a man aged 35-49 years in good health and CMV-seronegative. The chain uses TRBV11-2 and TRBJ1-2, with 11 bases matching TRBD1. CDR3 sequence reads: CASSFIGQGARDGYTF. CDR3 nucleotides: TGTGCCAGCAGCTTCATAGGACAGGGGGCAAGGGATGGCTACACCTTC.